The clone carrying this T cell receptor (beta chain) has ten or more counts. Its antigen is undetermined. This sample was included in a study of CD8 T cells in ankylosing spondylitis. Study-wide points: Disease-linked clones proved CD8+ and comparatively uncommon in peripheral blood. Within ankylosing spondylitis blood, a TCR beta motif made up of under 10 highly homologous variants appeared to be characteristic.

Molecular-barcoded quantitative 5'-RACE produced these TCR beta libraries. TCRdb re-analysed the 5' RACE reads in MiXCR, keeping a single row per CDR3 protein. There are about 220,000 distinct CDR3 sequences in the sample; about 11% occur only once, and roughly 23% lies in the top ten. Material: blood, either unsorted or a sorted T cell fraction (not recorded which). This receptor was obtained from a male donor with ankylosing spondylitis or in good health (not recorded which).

The CDR3 region has the DNA TGTGCCAGCAGCTTAAATCCGCGGGGGGGTTCCCAGCAGTTCTTC. Translated: CASSLNPRGGSQQFF. The chain employs TRBV7-3 and TRBJ2-1, with 9 positions matching TRBD2. Germline V CDR1 and CDR2: SGHTA, FQGTGA. The CDR3 totals 15 residues. V trimming: 1 base; J trimming: 11 bases; junction bases outside the gene matches: 9.